Listed below are T cell receptor beta chains from one sample, sequenced in a study of blood T cells in healthy people across ages. TCRdb re-called the 5' RACE reads with MiXCR, one entry per CDR3 protein. The table lists some 1 million distinct CDR3 sequences, 40% to 55% of them singletons. The sequencing input was blood. The receptors originated from a woman aged 55-69 years in good health. CDR3s include the opening cysteine and the closing phenylalanine or tryptophan. Fields, in order: D gene, V gene, clone size, J gene, CDR3 protein, CDR3 DNA. A D gene is named only where the DNA matches it firmly. Only part of the rows carry a size: once, few, many, or a class if the clone is expanded.

>NA|TRBV13|few|TRBJ1-5
CASSQEQGGRRPQHF
TGTGCCAGCAGCCAGGAGCAGGGAGGCCGCAGGCCCCAGCATTTT
>TRBD1|TRBV27|once|TRBJ2-7
CASRPDRGSFLSEQYF
TGTGCCAGCAGACCGGACAGGGGGTCCTTTCTGAGCGAGCAGTACTTC
>NA|TRBV11-2|NA|TRBJ2-7
CASSLEARAYEQYF
TGTGCCAGCAGCTTAGAGGCCAGAGCCTACGAGCAGTACTTC
>NA|TRBV12-5|NA|TRBJ1-2
CASGLDDANYGYTF
TGTGCTAGTGGTTTGGACGACGCTAACTATGGCTACACCTTC
>NA|TRBV7-9|few|TRBJ2-7
CASSLGSMQGEQYF
TGTGCCAGCAGCTTAGGATCGATGCAGGGCGAGCAGTACTTC
>TRBD1|TRBV20-1|NA|TRBJ2-4
CSARTGGQVAKNIQYF
TGCAGTGCTAGGACAGGGGGCCAGGTAGCCAAAAACATTCAGTACTTC
>NA|TRBV6-6|few|TRBJ2-7
CASSYSTQANEQYF
TGTGCCAGCAGTTACTCGACACAGGCTAACGAGCAGTACTTC
>TRBD2|TRBV4-2|NA|TRBJ2-1
CASSDSPWAGEPYNEQFF
TGTGCCAGCAGCGACAGCCCCTGGGCGGGAGAGCCCTACAATGAGCAGTTCTTC
>NA|TRBV5-1|few|TRBJ2-7
CASMVGRYSYEQYF
TGCGCCAGCATGGTGGGCAGGTACTCCTACGAGCAGTACTTC
>TRBD2|TRBV9|NA|TRBJ2-3
CASSVEWGGTDTQYF
TGTGCCAGCAGCGTAGAGTGGGGGGGGACAGATACGCAGTATTTT
>TRBD2|TRBV20-1|NA|TRBJ2-1
CSARGLAGIPNEQFF
TGCAGTGCTAGGGGACTAGCGGGAATTCCTAATGAGCAGTTCTTC
>TRBD2|TRBV12-3/TRBV12-4|NA|TRBJ2-1
CASMAGGGSQFF
TGTGCCAGCATGGCGGGAGGTGGCAGTCAGTTCTTC
>NA|TRBV21-1|NA|TRBJ2-3
CASSNIAEQQEPDTQYF
TGTGCCAGCAGCAATATAGCCGAACAGCAGGAGCCAGATACGCAGTATTTT
>NA|TRBV6-6|many|TRBJ2-5
CASSYSFKSQETQYF
TGTGCCAGCAGTTACTCGTTCAAGTCCCAAGAGACCCAGTACTTC
>NA|TRBV3-1|few|TRBJ2-7
CASSQGSGTGGYEQYF
TGTGCCAGCAGCCAAGGAAGCGGGACAGGAGGGTACGAGCAGTACTTC
>NA|TRBV20-1|NA|TRBJ2-3
CSAPQHDPTRVEDTQYF
TGCAGTGCTCCGCAACACGACCCGACTAGAGTGGAAGATACGCAGTATTTT
>NA|TRBV5-1|few|TRBJ2-5
CASSLGVGSKVQTQYF
TGTGCCAGCAGCTTGGGGGTCGGGAGCAAGGTTCAGACCCAGTACTTC
>TRBD2|TRBV20-1|few|TRBJ2-3
CSALRRGRVPDTQYF
TGCAGTGCGCTAAGACGCGGGAGGGTCCCAGATACGCAGTATTTT
>NA|TRBV16|few|TRBJ2-7
CASSQSNRPYF
TGTGCCAGCAGCCAATCCAACAGGCCGTACTTC
>TRBD1|TRBV7-2|many|TRBJ1-2
CASSLSQDRNYGYTF
TGTGCCAGCAGCTTATCACAGGACAGGAACTATGGCTACACCTTC
>NA|TRBV27|once|TRBJ1-2
CASSLSSSYGYTF
TGTGCCAGCAGTTTATCGAGTTCCTATGGCTACACCTTC
>NA|TRBV2|many|TRBJ2-7
CASSGDRTYEQYF
TGTGCCAGCAGCGGGGACCGAACCTACGAGCAGTACTTC
>TRBD2|TRBV20-1|few|TRBJ2-1
CSAAGLAGGNEQFF
TGCAGTGCTGCGGGACTAGCGGGAGGAAATGAGCAGTTCTTC